Below are 15 T cell receptor beta chains sequenced from a single sample in a study of blood T cell repertoires in COVID-19. Sequencing used immunoSEQ multiplex PCR; TCRdb keeps in-frame clones, though not all of them. The sample records some 180,000 clones, approximately 90% being singletons. Input material: peripheral blood. The receptors here all came from a man between 18 and 35 years old with COVID-19, enrolled during active disease.

The chain has TRBV10-3 and TRBJ1-2; D gene uncertain. V was shortened by 3 bases and J by 4 bases, with 9 bases between the two germline ends. The CDR3 has 13 residues. Germline CDR1 ENHRY, CDR2 SYGVKD. CDR3 coding DNA: TGTGCCATCAGTGATCCGACACTCTATGGCTACACCTTC. Translating it yields CAISDPTLYGYTF.

The count of this clone is one. The chain recombines TRBV19 with TRBJ1-1; TRBD1 might be the D (6 bases). From germline, CDR1 is LNHDA and CDR2 SQIVND (reference sequence). The CDR3 runs to 15 residues. The ends were cut back, 7 bases at V and 4 bases at J, with 19 bases in the middle. The CDR3 bases are TGTGCCAGTATCCTAGGGGGGGGAATGAGCACTGAAGCTTTCTTT. Protein: CASILGGGMSTEAFF.

The V call is TRBV5-1, the J call TRBJ2-2, with TRBD2 matching over 8 bases. Germline CDR1 reads SGHRS; CDR2 reads YFSETQ. Trimming cost V 4 bases and J 2 bases; bases outside gene matches: 4. The CDR3 length is 15 residues. In DNA form, the CDR3 reads TGCGCCAGCAGCCCACTAGCGGCTAACACCGGGGAGCTGTTTTTT. Its translation is CASSPLAANTGELFF.

V usage is TRBV10-1 and J usage is TRBJ2-2, with 8 bases that match TRBD2. V dropped 8 bases and J dropped 7; count of bases not matched to a gene: 9. The CDR3 consists of 14 residues. Germline V gives CDR1 WNHNN, CDR2 SYGVQD (reference sequence). CDR3 sequence: CASPLGGDGGELFF. The CDR3 bases are TGCGCCAGCCCTCTCGGGGGGGATGGCGGGGAGCTGTTTTTT.

The J gene is TRBJ2-2, the V gene TRBV12-3 or TRBV12-4, with TRBD2 identical over 8 bases. The CDR3 has 13 amino acids. Trimming removed 6 bases from V and 8 bases from J; junction bases left unmatched: 5. CDR3 in DNA: TGTGCCAGCAGGCTACTAGCGGCTGGGGAGCTGTTTTTT. Translation gives CASRLLAAGELFF.

V usage is TRBV28 and J usage is TRBJ2-5, with 7 bases lining up with TRBD2. With 11 bases clipped from V and 6 bases from J, the junction kept 6 bases outside the gene matches. The germline V gene has CDR1 MDHEN and CDR2 SYDVKM. The CDR3 sequence is 11 residues long. The CDR3 DNA sequence: TGTGCCTGCCGGGGGACTAAGACCCAGTACTTC. Protein: CACRGTKTQYF.

The chain recombines TRBV25-1 with TRBJ1-6, with 8 bases lining up with TRBD1. CDR3 length equals 15 residues. The germline V gene encodes CDR1 MGHDK and CDR2 SYGVNS. The ends lost 4 bases at V and 5 bases at J; junction bases unmatched: 4. The CDR3, as DNA: TGTGCCAGCAGTGGACAGGGGCCCCATAATTCACCCCTCCACTTT. Its translation is CASSGQGPHNSPLHF.

The rearrangement uses TRBV5-6 and TRBJ2-5, with TRBD1 matching 8 bases. CDR3 length: 14 amino acids. V dropped 3 bases and J dropped 1; count of bases not matched to a gene: 2. Germline CDR1 SGHDT, CDR2 YYEEEE. The CDR3 loop reads CASSSTGGQETQYF. The CDR3 DNA reads as TGTGCCAGCAGCTCCACAGGGGGCCAAGAGACCCAGTACTTC.

The CDR3 is CASSLNERGYQPQHF. The CDR3 DNA sequence: TGTGCCAGCAGTTTGAACGAGAGGGGGTATCAGCCCCAGCATTTT. V usage is TRBV28 and J usage is TRBJ1-5, with D perhaps TRBD1 (6 bases). V lost 3 bases and J 5 bases, leaving 14 bases between the germline ends. The CDR3 covers 15 residues. Germline CDR1 is MDHEN and CDR2 is SYDVKM.

The chain employs TRBV2 and TRBJ1-6, with 7 bases lining up with TRBD1. CDR1 is SNHLY and CDR2 is FYNNEI in the germline V gene. Unmatched junction bases numbered 5, after V lost 6 bases and J lost 6 bases. This CDR3 is 14 amino acids long. The CDR3 loop is CASSLGQTNSPLHF. In nucleotides, the CDR3 is TGTGCCAGCAGCCTGGGACAGACTAATTCACCCCTCCACTTT.

The chain uses TRBV9 and TRBJ1-2, with 8 bases that match TRBD1. V was clipped by 5 bases and J by 7 bases; unmatched bases: 13. There are 15 residues in the CDR3. Germline CDR1 is SGDLS and CDR2 is YYNGEE. The CDR3 sequence is CASSSIPGTGPGYTF. As DNA, the CDR3 is TGTGCCAGCAGTTCCATCCCCGGGACAGGCCCTGGCTACACCTTC.

The V call is TRBV7-9, the J call TRBJ1-5; D is perhaps TRBD1 (6 bases). V was clipped by 1 base and J by 3 bases, with 13 bases between them. This CDR3 region has 16 residues. The germline V gene encodes CDR1 SEHNR and CDR2 FQNEAQ (reference sequence). This CDR3 is CASSLGGRGNNQPQHF. Written as DNA, the CDR3 is TGTGCCAGCAGCTTAGGTGGCAGGGGAAACAATCAGCCCCAGCATTTT.

The V and J genes are TRBV7-9 and TRBJ2-5, with TRBD2 matching over 7 bases. CDR3 length: 16 amino acids. Per germline, CDR1 SEHNR and CDR2 FQNEAQ (reference sequence). V trimming: 1 base; J trimming: 4 bases; junction bases outside the gene matches: 9. The CDR3 sequence is CASSLVGGEGRETQYF. Written as DNA, the CDR3 is TGTGCCAGCAGCTTAGTTGGCGGGGAGGGGAGAGAGACCCAGTACTTC.

This clone was found a few times. The chain employs TRBV27 and TRBJ2-1; 7 bases line up with TRBD1. The germline V gene encodes CDR1 MNHEY and CDR2 SMNVEV (reference sequence). V lost 5 bases and J lost 7; bases outside the gene matches: 2. The CDR3 extends over 12 amino acids. The CDR3 spells CASSQGVNEQFF. The CDR3 DNA reads TGTGCCAGCAGTCAGGGGGTAAATGAGCAGTTCTTC.

The rearrangement joins TRBV5-4 to TRBJ2-1; D may be TRBD1 (5 bases). Germline V gives CDR1 SGHNT, CDR2 YYREEE (reference sequence). V dropped 1 base and J dropped 9 bases, with 11 bases sitting between them. The CDR3 covers 13 residues. For the CDR3, the DNA is TGTGCCAGCAGCTTGCCGACAGTGGGTGAGCAGTTCTTC. Translated: CASSLPTVGEQFF.